This is a list of T cell receptor beta chains from one sample in a study of T cell changes during pregnancy in multiple sclerosis. Sequencing used immunoSEQ multiplex PCR; TCRdb keeps in-frame clones, though not all of them. Found here are 70,000 to 75,000 clones, 80% to 90% of them singletons; the top ten hold less than 3.5%. The sequencing here drew on peripheral blood, taken before pregnancy. These receptors all stem from a female donor with multiple sclerosis, enrolled in a pregnancy study. The CDR3 runs from the conserved cysteine through the conserved F or W. A D gene is named only where the DNA matches it firmly. Clone size, where shown, is once, few, many, or a class for clones that have expanded.

CDR3nt | CDR3aa | v_gene | d_gene | j_gene | abundance
TGTGCCAGCAGCTTAGAGGCAAATAGACTATATAGCAATCAGCCCCAGCATTTT | CASSLEANRLYSNQPQHF | TRBV7-2 | NA | TRBJ1-5 | NA
TGTGCCAGCAGTAGACAGGGGGCTGCAAACTATGGCTACACCTTC | CASSRQGAANYGYTF | TRBV9 | TRBD1 | TRBJ1-2 | NA
TGTGCCGCCAATGACGGGACTTACTATGGCGGCTACACCTTC | CAANDGTYYGGYTF | TRBV10-3 | NA | TRBJ1-2 | NA
TGTGCCAGCAGCTTGTGGGGGGCCGGGGAGCTGTTTTTT | CASSLWGAGELFF | TRBV5-4 | NA | TRBJ2-2 | NA
TGTGCCAGCAGTCAAACCGGGGGGTACAATGAGCAGTTCTTC | CASSQTGGYNEQFF | TRBV27 | TRBD2 | TRBJ2-1 | NA
TGTGCCAGCAGCCCCTACAGCTCTGGAAACACCATATATTTT | CASSPYSSGNTIYF | TRBV5-6 | NA | TRBJ1-3 | NA
TGTGCCAGCAGTTCTTGGGGGGGCGACACCGGGGAGCTGTTTTTT | CASSSWGGDTGELFF | TRBV27 | NA | TRBJ2-2 | once
TGTGCCAGCAGCTTGGGGGGGGGTGTAACTGAAGCTTTCTTT | CASSLGGGVTEAFF | TRBV5-4 | NA | TRBJ1-1 | NA
TGTGCCAGCAGCCACACAGGGGATCGGTGGGTGGACTATGGCTACACCTTC | CASSHTGDRWVDYGYTF | TRBV5-6 | TRBD1 | TRBJ1-2 | once
TGTGCCAGCAGACCCCCCCGAGGGCAGGGGGACCAGAATGAAAAACTGTTTTTT | CASRPPRGQGDQNEKLFF | TRBV2 | TRBD1 | TRBJ1-4 | NA
TGCGCCAGCGGCACAATTGGGGAGGTGGGAACTGAAGCTTTCTTT | CASGTIGEVGTEAFF | TRBV5-1 | NA | TRBJ1-1 | once
TGTGCTAGTGGTTTGTTGTCATTTTATGGCTACACCTTC | CASGLLSFYGYTF | TRBV12-5 | NA | TRBJ1-2 | NA
TGTGCCAGCAGCTTAGTAGCAGGGGCGGACACTGAAGCTTTCTTT | CASSLVAGADTEAFF | TRBV7-6 | NA | TRBJ1-1 | NA
TGTGCCAGCAGTTACCAGACAGGCTCTGGAAACACCATATATTTT | CASSYQTGSGNTIYF | TRBV6-5 | NA | TRBJ1-3 | few
TGTGCCAGCAGCAGCCGGGACAGGGGCACTGAAGCTTTCTTT | CASSSRDRGTEAFF | TRBV5-4 | TRBD1 | TRBJ1-1 | NA
TGTGCCAGCAGCTTAGCGTTCACAGGGAACGAGCAGTACTTC | CASSLAFTGNEQYF | TRBV7-8 | NA | TRBJ2-7 | NA
TGTGCCAGCAGCCCTCAGGGGGCCCCTAATTCACCCCTCCACTTT | CASSPQGAPNSPLHF | TRBV5-6 | TRBD1 | TRBJ1-6 | once
TGTGCCAGCAGTTCGGGGACAGACTACGAGCAGTACTTC | CASSSGTDYEQYF | TRBV6-6 | TRBD1 | TRBJ2-7 | NA
TGTGCCTGGAGTGTATCCTACGATGTGAACACTGAAGCTTTCTTT | CAWSVSYDVNTEAFF | TRBV30 | NA | TRBJ1-1 | NA
TGTGCCAGCAGCCCCCAGGGGGTTTGGGAGACCCAGTACTTC | CASSPQGVWETQYF | TRBV7-2 | TRBD1 | TRBJ2-5 | NA
TGTGCCAGCTCACCCGGGCAGGGAAGCTATGGCTACACCTTC | CASSPGQGSYGYTF | TRBV18 | NA | TRBJ1-2 | NA
TGTGCCAGCCAGGCCGCCGGCAATCAGCCCCAGCATTTT | CASQAAGNQPQHF | TRBV6-5 | NA | TRBJ1-5 | NA
TGTGCCAGCAGTCTCAAGGGGGACCCAACTAATGAAAAACTGTTTTTT | CASSLKGDPTNEKLFF | TRBV9 | NA | TRBJ1-4 | NA
TGTGCCAGCAGTGAAGAGGCCAGGGCAAGCTACACCTTC | CASSEEARASYTF | TRBV2 | NA | TRBJ1-2 | NA
TGTGCCAGCAGCGTAGGTGACAGGTCTAACGAGCAGTACTTC | CASSVGDRSNEQYF | TRBV9 | NA | TRBJ2-7 | NA
TGTGCCAGCAGCGTGGGGACAGACAATCAGCCCCAGCATTTT | CASSVGTDNQPQHF | TRBV9 | TRBD1 | TRBJ1-5 | once
TGTGCCAGCGGGGGGAGAAACGAGCAGTACTTC | CASGGRNEQYF | TRBV6-5 | NA | TRBJ2-7 | NA
TGCGCCAGCAGCTTCACGGGGGGCACTGAAGCTTTCTTT | CASSFTGGTEAFF | TRBV5-1 | NA | TRBJ1-1 | NA
TGTGCCAGCAGCCATACAGAGAACACTGAAGCTTTCTTT | CASSHTENTEAFF | TRBV6-5 | NA | TRBJ1-1 | NA
TGCAGCGTTGGGGACAACTACGAGCAGTACTTC | CSVGDNYEQYF | TRBV29-1 | NA | TRBJ2-7 | NA
TGTGCCAGCAGCCTCGGTATCTCTAACTATGGCTACACCTTC | CASSLGISNYGYTF | TRBV5-5 | NA | TRBJ1-2 | NA
TGCGCCAGCAGCCAAGAGACAGTGCCGGGCCGTTCCACTCCGGAGACCCAGTACTTC | CASSQETVPGRSTPETQYF | TRBV4-1 | NA | TRBJ2-5 | NA
TGTGCCTGGAGTCGGACAGCTGGCTACACCTTC | CAWSRTAGYTF | TRBV30 | NA | TRBJ1-2 | few
TGTGCCTGGAGTGTAATAGAAAATCAGCCCCAGCATTTT | CAWSVIENQPQHF | TRBV30 | NA | TRBJ1-5 | NA
TGTGCCAGCAGCGAGGGACAGGGTGTAGGAGCTTTCTTT | CASSEGQGVGAFF | TRBV6-4 | TRBD1 | TRBJ1-1 | few
TGTGCTAGTGGTTTCTCACCCCTAGGCAATCAGCCCCAGCATTTT | CASGFSPLGNQPQHF | TRBV12-5 | NA | TRBJ1-5 | NA
TGTGCCAGCTCACCATCGGTCACCTTAGAGCAGTACTTC | CASSPSVTLEQYF | TRBV18 | NA | TRBJ2-7 | NA
TGCAGCGTCGGACAGGACATTGAAGCTTTCTTT | CSVGQDIEAFF | TRBV29-1 | TRBD1 | TRBJ1-1 | once
TGTGCCAGCACAGACACCTACGAGCAGTACTTC | CASTDTYEQYF | TRBV25-1 | NA | TRBJ2-7 | NA
TGTGCCAGTAGTATAGGGCAGAACACTGAAGCTTTCTTT | CASSIGQNTEAFF | TRBV19 | NA | TRBJ1-1 | few
TGTGCCAGCAGCTTTCCCGGGACTAGTGCCTACAATGAGCAGTTCTTC | CASSFPGTSAYNEQFF | TRBV7-6 | TRBD2 | TRBJ2-1 | NA
TGTGTCAGAAGTGACAGGGGCAGGAGGCACGGGGCAGATACGCAGTATTTT | CVRSDRGRRHGADTQYF | TRBV7-5 | NA | TRBJ2-3 | NA
TGCAGCGTTTGGACAGGGACAAACACCGGGGAGCTGTTTTTT | CSVWTGTNTGELFF | TRBV29-1 | TRBD1 | TRBJ2-2 | NA
TGTGCCAGCAGCTTGGGACAGTACAATGAGCAGTTCTTC | CASSLGQYNEQFF | TRBV7-7 | TRBD1 | TRBJ2-1 | NA
TGTGCCTGGAGTGTACCGGGTCTGCCGAACACTGAAGCTTTCTTT | CAWSVPGLPNTEAFF | TRBV30 | NA | TRBJ1-1 | few
TGTGCCAGCGGGAGTCAAACAGATACGCAGTATTTT | CASGSQTDTQYF | TRBV27 | NA | TRBJ2-3 | NA
TGTGCCATCAAGGACAGGGGGCACGAGCAGTACTTC | CAIKDRGHEQYF | TRBV10-3 | TRBD1 | TRBJ2-7 | NA
TGCAGTAAACGGTCCTACAATGAGCAGTTCTTC | CSKRSYNEQFF | TRBV20-1 | NA | TRBJ2-1 | NA
TGCAGCGTTGAATTGGGGACAGGGGTCGAAGGGCTGTTTTTT | CSVELGTGVEGLFF | TRBV29-1 | TRBD1 | TRBJ1-4 | NA
TGTGCCAGCAGCGATATAACGGGACTAGCGAGTTACAATGAGCAGTTCTTC | CASSDITGLASYNEQFF | TRBV25-1 | TRBD2 | TRBJ2-1 | NA
TGCGCCAGCAGTGACAGGGGACACCGTCTAGCTTTCTTT | CASSDRGHRLAFF | TRBV10-1 | NA | TRBJ1-1 | NA
TGCAGCGTTGAAGGGGAGGGGCCTTCTTTT | CSVEGEGPSF | TRBV29-1 | TRBD2 | TRBJ2-3 | NA
TGTGCCAGCGCCGCGGCCGGCTATGGCTACACCTTC | CASAAAGYGYTF | TRBV18 | NA | TRBJ1-2 | once
TGTGCCAGCAGTTTATCAACAGGGCGGGAGACCCAGTACTTC | CASSLSTGRETQYF | TRBV28 | NA | TRBJ2-5 | NA